What follows describes a single TCR beta chain. Between the trimmed V and J ends, which lost 5 bases and 2 bases, there was a span of 7 bases. This CDR3 is 13 amino acids long. Germline CDR1 reads SNHLY; CDR2 reads FYNNEI. For TCR beta, libraries came from iRepertoire HTBI primers and Arm-PCR of CDR3 regions. A single record per CDR3 protein comes from TCRdb applying MiXCR to the multiplex PCR reads. The sample has about 430,000 distinct CDR3 sequences, approximately 16% seen once; the top ten hold about 8.3%. Time point: newly diagnosed GD, antithyroid drugs for less than 3 months. PBMC RNA was the source of the TCR library. These data are taken from a study of regulatory T cells in long-lasting Graves disease. Study details: Graves' patients, diagnosed recently, had received antithyroid drugs under 3 months.

The same sample was also used in a study of T cells in Graves' hyperthyroidism and ophthalmopathy. That paper states: In blood, most of the thyroid clonotypes expanded above 0.001 were also present. In simple terms, a model built on 13 V-J features told ophthalmopathy apart from stable hyperthyroidism. The model made its ophthalmopathy prediction, and onset followed a median about 6 months later.

The input for sequencing was peripheral blood mononuclear cells (PBMCs), taken at new diagnosis, from a patient treated with antithyroid drugs. The chain has TRBV2 and TRBJ1-5; unclear D gene. This TCR derives from a woman in her thirties or forties with Graves disease. CDR3 nucleotide sequence: TGTGCCAGCAGTATAACAGGCAATCAGCCCCAGCATTTT. Translation: CASSITGNQPQHF.